These 20 T cell receptor beta chains were all obtained from the same sample, sequenced in a study of T cell responses to AZD1222 COVID-19 vaccine. Measured with immunoSEQ multiplex PCR; TCRdb has only the in-frame clones, and not every one. The sample comprises 25,000 to 35,000 clones, around 80% of which are singletons, and approximately 5% rests with the top ten. The sequenced sample was peripheral blood, obtained on day 0 of AZD1222 vaccination. These TCRs come from an adult in good health.

This chain uses TRBV7-2 with TRBJ1-3, with D possibly being TRBD1 (6 bases). The CDR3 is made up of 16 amino acids. V lost 5 bases and J 5 bases, leaving 19 bases between the germline ends. CDR1 and CDR2 from the germline V gene are SGHTA and FQGNSA. The CDR3 nucleotides read TGTGCCAGCAGCCCAGTGCGGGGGCCCGTCAGAAACACCATATATTTT. Translation gives CASSPVRGPVRNTIYF.

This clone has just one count. The chain links TRBV5-5 to TRBJ1-1; tentatively, D is TRBD1 (5 bases). The CDR3 is 16 residues long. CDR1 and CDR2 from the germline V gene are SGHKS and YYEKEE (reference sequence). The V end was cut by 4 bases, the J end by 5 bases, with 21 bases between. The CDR3 DNA sequence: TGTGCCAGCAGCCGATCCTTCGAGGGGATGGTAACTGAAGCTTTCTTT. It codes for CASSRSFEGMVTEAFF.

This clone was detected only a few times. The genes are TRBV14 and TRBJ1-1; no reliable D call. The CDR3 extends over 15 amino acids. Deletions cut 4 bases from V and 0 bases from J, with 12 bases between. Germline V gives CDR1 SGHDN, CDR2 FVKESK. The CDR3, as DNA: TGTGCCAGCAGCCTAAACCCGCGTATGAACACTGAAGCTTTCTTT. Amino acids: CASSLNPRMNTEAFF.

The chain employs TRBV5-1 and TRBJ1-1, with D unclear. V shed 2 bases and J shed 3 bases, with 8 bases lying between them. This CDR3 region has 13 residues. Germline V gene sequence: CDR1 SGHRS, CDR2 YFSETQ. The CDR3 is CASSLSGDTEAFF. CDR3 nucleotides: TGCGCCAGCAGCTTATCTGGGGACACTGAAGCTTTCTTT.

The V call is TRBV6-5, the J call TRBJ2-5; D is unresolved. The CDR3 runs 11 residues. With 6 bases removed from V and 2 bases from J, the gap between germline ends came to 4 bases. Germline CDR1 MNHEY, CDR2 SVGAGI. The CDR3 nucleotides read TGTGCCAGCAGCAGACAAGAGACCCAGTACTTC. It translates to CASSRQETQYF.

The V and J genes are TRBV7-8 and TRBJ2-5; tentatively, D is TRBD1 (5 bases). The V gene's germline CDR1 is SGHVS and CDR2 FQNEAQ. The V end was cut by 1 base, the J end by 5 bases, with 14 bases between. There are 15 residues in the CDR3. The CDR3 nucleotides read TGTGCCAGCAGCTTAGGTCAGGGTTTAGGGGAGACCCAGTACTTC. This translates into CASSLGQGLGETQYF.

The chain employs TRBV6-4 and TRBJ2-7; D call uncertain. Per the germline V gene, CDR1 is MRHNA and CDR2 is SNTAGT. The CDR3 consists of 14 residues. Trimming shortened V by 7 bases and J by 3 bases, and 16 bases separated the two germline ends. The CDR3 loop is CASTDSPGHYEQYV. Here the CDR3 DNA reads TGTGCCAGCACCGACTCCCCTGGCCACTACGAGCAGTACGTC.

This rearrangement joins TRBV15 to TRBJ1-6, with D perhaps TRBD1 (5 bases). V dropped 0 bases and J dropped 4 bases, with 10 bases sitting between them. The germline V gene has CDR1 LNHNV and CDR2 YYDKDF (reference sequence). CDR3 size: 16 residues. The CDR3 bases are TGTGCCACCAGCAGAGATCCAGGGATGTATAATTCACCCCTCCACTTT. The encoded protein is CATSRDPGMYNSPLHF.

This sequence joins TRBV23-1 and TRBJ2-1, with TRBD2 matching 13 bases. TRBV23-1 is assigned to the ORF class and has an uncertain function. The length of the CDR3 is 19 residues. The J segment lost 2 bases and the V segment lost 3 bases, leaving 10 bases of the junction unmatched. The CDR3 is CASSHNRTSGRTPYNEQFF. DNA for the CDR3: TGCGCCAGCAGTCACAACCGGACTAGCGGGAGAACCCCCTACAATGAGCAGTTCTTC.

The chain recombines TRBV29-1 with TRBJ1-1; a weak D match, TRBD1 (6 bases). CDR3 size: 11 residues. Trimming cost V 5 bases and J 4 bases, with 8 bases left between them. Looked up from germline, CDR1 is SQVTM and CDR2 is ANQGSEA. CDR3 region: CSVTRGTEAFF. The DNA of the CDR3 is TGCAGCGTTACCAGGGGCACTGAAGCTTTCTTT.

In this sample, this clone turned up a few times. The rearrangement uses TRBV11-2 and TRBJ2-7, with 9 positions matching TRBD1. Germline CDR1 reads SGHAT; CDR2 reads FQNNGV. V lost 4 bases and J lost 2; bases outside the gene matches: 6. The CDR3 is 15 amino acids. Here the CDR3 reads CASSYGQGSAYEQYF. CDR3 DNA: TGTGCCAGCAGCTACGGACAGGGGTCTGCCTACGAGCAGTACTTC.

The V and J genes are TRBV3-1 (or the pseudogene TRBV3-2) and TRBJ2-7; the match to TRBD2 covers 10 bases. Per the germline V gene, CDR1 is LGHDT and CDR2 is YNNKEL (reference sequence). CDR3 length: 15 amino acids. V trimming: 1 base; J trimming: 4 bases; junction bases outside the gene matches: 4. CDR3 sequence reads: CASSQALAGVYEQYF. CDR3 nucleotide sequence: TGTGCCAGCAGCCAAGCTCTAGCGGGGGTGTACGAGCAGTACTTC.

This clone was counted a few times. The chain has TRBV11-2 and TRBJ2-2, with D perhaps matching TRBD1 (7 bases). CDR1 and CDR2 (germline): SGHAT, FQNNGV. Trimming removed 5 bases from V and 0 bases from J, with 16 bases in between. The CDR3 is made up of 17 amino acids. DNA for the CDR3: TGTGCCAGCAGCGAGATTCAGGGGGGACCGAACACCGGGGAGCTGTTTTTT. Its translation is CASSEIQGGPNTGELFF.

The CDR3 sequence is CASSIQGGETQYF. Written as DNA, the CDR3 is TGTGCCAGCTCAATACAGGGAGGAGAGACCCAGTACTTC. The rearrangement joins TRBV2 to TRBJ2-5; the D call may be TRBD1 or TRBD2 (6 bases each). CDR3 size: 13 residues. V lost 8 bases and J lost 4, with 14 bases in between. The germline V gene has CDR1 SNHLY and CDR2 FYNNEI.

The rearrangement joins TRBV19 to TRBJ2-7; D remains ambiguous. Germline V gene sequence: CDR1 LNHDA, CDR2 SQIVND (reference sequence). V dropped 8 bases and J dropped 3 bases, with 5 bases sitting between them. This CDR3 spans 10 amino acids. The CDR3 nucleotides read TGTGCCAGTGACGACTACGAGCAGTACGTC. Translated: CASDDYEQYV.

The chain couples TRBV11-2 to TRBJ1-2; 7 positions agree with TRBD1. Germline-derived CDR1 and CDR2 are SGHAT and FQNNGV. The CDR3 totals 16 residues. J gave up 3 bases and V 6 bases, and 13 bases lay outside the gene matches. The CDR3 DNA reads as TGTGCCAGCAGTTCGACGTTACAGGGGAGGGACTATGGCTACACCTTC. This sequence encodes CASSSTLQGRDYGYTF.

The chain carries TRBV2 and TRBJ1-5; no firm D call. Per germline, CDR1 SNHLY and CDR2 FYNNEI. The V and J ends lost 3 bases and 4 bases respectively, with 13 bases between them. The CDR3 sequence is 15 residues long. The CDR3 loop reads CASSELGFGNQPQHF. CDR3 bases: TGTGCCAGCAGTGAGTTAGGGTTTGGAAATCAGCCCCAGCATTTT.

The genes are TRBV2 and TRBJ1-3; 8 bases match TRBD1. V dropped 5 bases and J dropped 2; count of bases not matched to a gene: 5. Looked up from germline, CDR1 is SNHLY and CDR2 is FYNNEI. The CDR3 has 15 amino acids. The CDR3 nucleotides are TGTGCCAGCAGTTTGGACAGGGTGGCTGGAAACACCATATATTTT. Amino acid sequence: CASSLDRVAGNTIYF.

By its share, this clone is medium-sized (0.01 to 0.1%). V and J are TRBV10-3 and TRBJ1-5, with a tentative D call TRBD1 (6 bases). Trimming removed 2 bases from V and 5 bases from J, with 13 bases in between. From germline, CDR1 is ENHRY and CDR2 SYGVKD. This CDR3 contains 15 residues. The CDR3 is CAISETGSEYQPQHF. CDR3 nucleotides: TGTGCCATCAGTGAGACAGGGTCGGAATATCAGCCCCAGCATTTT.

The rearrangement uses TRBV30 and TRBJ2-5, with 9 bases identical to TRBD2. Looked up from germline, CDR1 is GTSNPN and CDR2 is SVGIG (reference sequence). The trim removed 4 bases at V and 1 base at J, leaving 7 bases unmatched. The CDR3 runs 15 residues. Here the CDR3 DNA reads TGTGCCTGGACTAGCGGGACCTCATCCCAAGAGACCCAGTACTTC. Its translation: CAWTSGTSSQETQYF.